This TCR beta chain was sequenced for a study of human T cells and chemical hapten exposure. The overall study: While the roughly 22-week study was under way, patients received diphenylcyclopropenone on the scalp every week.

The CDR3 has 16 residues. Germline CDR1 MGHRA, CDR2 YSYEKL. J was trimmed by 1 base and V by 3 bases; bases with no gene match: 4. Specified time point: pre-sensitization, week 0. Treatment: therapeutic diphenylcyclopropenone sensitization with weekly scalp DPC. The library tagged each cDNA molecule with unique molecular identifiers. TCRdb re-derived calls from the RACE reads in MiXCR, one entry per CDR3 protein. This sample has about 120,000 distinct CDR3 sequences; roughly 13% occur once, and the top ten carry approximately 2.6%. Sequenced material: whole blood, taken in connection with sensitization to the hapten diphenylcyclopropenone (DPC). The rearrangement joins TRBV4-1 to TRBJ1-3; TRBD1 agrees at 9 bases. The sequence derives from a woman between 18 and 29 years old with alopecia areata. Some clones in this sample may be carry-over from other donors' samples. The CDR3 loop is CASSQGTGNSGNTIYF. The CDR3 DNA is TGCGCCAGCAGCCAGGGGACAGGGAATTCTGGAAACACCATATATTTT.